A single sample gave rise to the 26 T cell receptor beta chains below, sequenced in a study of cytomegalovirus exposure and HLA in healthy donors. Primers for the PCR totalled 60 Vbeta and 13 Jbeta. Here immunoSEQ multiplex PCR was the method, and the copy in TCRdb shows in-frame clones only, minus some. The data show around 100,000 clones, approximately 66% seen once. Specimen: PBMCs. The source is a woman aged 45-65 years in good health and CMV-seronegative.

The chain couples TRBV9 to TRBJ2-2, with TRBD2 matching over 7 bases. Germline-derived CDR1 and CDR2 are SGDLS and YYNGEE. The CDR3 sequence is 15 residues long. The trim removed 0 bases at V and 10 bases at J, leaving 9 bases unmatched. The CDR3 nucleotides read TGTGCCAGCAGCGTAGGATGGACTAGTCGTGAGGAGCTGTTTTTT. This translates into CASSVGWTSREELFF.

This chain links TRBV6-4 with TRBJ1-1; D is perhaps TRBD1 (5 bases). The germline V gene has CDR1 MRHNA and CDR2 SNTAGT. The CDR3 runs to 13 residues. With 2 bases removed from V and 4 bases from J, the gap between germline ends came to 8 bases. This CDR3 is CASSDQGFTEAFF. The CDR3 DNA is TGTGCCAGCAGTGACCAGGGTTTCACTGAAGCTTTCTTT.

The J gene is TRBJ1-6, the V gene TRBV19, with 8 bases identical to TRBD1. CDR1 and CDR2 (germline): LNHDA, SQIVND (reference sequence). The V and J ends lost 4 bases and 6 bases, in that order; junction bases with no gene match: 5. There are 15 residues in the CDR3. DNA of the CDR3: TGTGCCAGTAGTAGCCAGACAGGGGTTAATTCACCCCTCCACTTT. Its protein product is CASSSQTGVNSPLHF.

The chain is built from TRBV28 and TRBJ2-5, with D hard to call. With the DNA end fitting TRBJ2-7 better, the J assignment may be wrong. Germline V gene data show CDR1 as MDHEN and CDR2 as SYDVKM. The CDR3 runs to 15 residues. As DNA, the CDR3 is TGTGCCAGCAGTTTGGAGCGTTTTAGCTCCTACGAGCAGTACTTC. Amino acid sequence: CASSLERFSSYEQYF.

The genes are TRBV9 and TRBJ2-5; 10 nucleotides line up with TRBD1. This CDR3 contains 16 residues. The trim removed 1 base at V and 5 bases at J, leaving 8 bases unmatched. Germline V gives CDR1 SGDLS, CDR2 YYNGEE. The CDR3 here is CASSVLGTGVLETQYF. The CDR3 bases are TGTGCCAGCAGCGTACTCGGGACAGGGGTTCTTGAGACCCAGTACTTC.

The J gene is TRBJ2-5, the V gene TRBV2, with D perhaps matching TRBD2 (6 bases). The CDR3 consists of 16 residues. Trimming removed 7 bases from V and 1 base from J, with 19 bases in between. Germline CDR1 reads SNHLY; CDR2 reads FYNNEI. This CDR3 is CASTPPSAGSQETQYF. DNA of the CDR3: TGTGCCAGCACCCCCCCCTCGGCGGGGTCCCAAGAGACCCAGTACTTC. The whole variable domain, filled in from reference TRBV2 and TRBJ2-5, reads EPEVTQTPSHQVTQMGQEVILRCVPISNHLYFYWYRQILGQKVEFLVSFYNNEISEKSEIFDDQFSVERPDGSNFTLKIRSTKLEDSAMYFCASTPPSAGSQETQYFGPGTRLLVL.

Only a few counts were recorded for this clone. The gene calls are TRBV6-1 and TRBJ2-3, with 13 nucleotides matching TRBD2. This CDR3 is 14 amino acids long. CDR1 MNHNS and CDR2 SASEGT come from the germline V gene. V trimming: 4 bases; J trimming: 6 bases; junction bases outside the gene matches: 1. CDR3 region: CASSVTSGRDTQYF. The CDR3 coding sequence is TGTGCCAGCAGTGTGACTAGCGGGAGGGATACGCAGTATTTT.

V and J are TRBV7-3 and TRBJ2-1, with a possible D match to TRBD1 (5 bases). The CDR3 has 13 amino acids. The germline gives CDR1 SGHTA, CDR2 FQGTGA. V shed 5 bases and J shed 9 bases, with 14 bases lying between them. CDR3 DNA sequence: TGTGCCAGCAGCACCGACAGTATCACTGAGCAGTTCTTC. Its translation: CASSTDSITEQFF.

In this sample, this clone turned up a few times. The chain carries TRBV28 and TRBJ2-7; a weak D match, TRBD2 (5 bases). Trimming took 6 bases from V and 6 from J, leaving 9 bases between them. Germline V gives CDR1 MDHEN, CDR2 SYDVKM. The CDR3 extends over 11 amino acids. In nucleotides, the CDR3 is TGTGCCAGCAGCAAACTAGGCGAGCAGTACTTC. This sequence encodes CASSKLGEQYF.

This clone occurred a few times. The chain couples TRBV6-5 to TRBJ2-3; TRBD2 matches at 11 bases. V lost 6 bases to trimming and J lost 3 bases; unmatched junction nucleotides: 5. Per germline, CDR1 MNHEY and CDR2 SVGAGI. This CDR3 is built from 15 residues. CDR3 in DNA: TGTGCCAGCAGCCCGTTAGCGGGGGGGACAGATACGCAGTATTTT. This sequence encodes CASSPLAGGTDTQYF.

This chain joins TRBV29-1 and TRBJ1-1; 8 bases align to TRBD1. CDR1 SQVTM and CDR2 ANQGSEA come from the germline V gene. The V and J ends lost 7 bases and 1 base, in that order; junction bases with no gene match: 5. CDR3 length: 13 residues. The CDR3 bases are TGCAGCGCCGGGGGGACAGGGAACACTGAAGCTTTCTTT. This encodes CSAGGTGNTEAFF.

The chain couples TRBV19 to TRBJ2-3, with a tentative D call TRBD2 (7 bases). With 8 bases removed from V and 4 bases from J, the gap between germline ends came to 22 bases. There are 16 residues in the CDR3. Germline values: CDR1 LNHDA, CDR2 SQIVND (reference sequence). The CDR3 is CASRSPGGGGSDTQYF. CDR3 DNA sequence: TGTGCCAGTCGTTCGCCGGGAGGAGGGGGATCAGATACGCAGTATTTT.

This rearrangement joins TRBV6-1 to TRBJ1-6; D might be TRBD1 (5 bases). Germline V gives CDR1 MNHNS, CDR2 SASEGT. Trimming took 2 bases from V and 0 from J, leaving 8 bases between them. This CDR3 contains 16 residues. CDR3 bases: TGTGCCAGCAGTGAAAAAGGGGACTCCTATAATTCACCCCTCCACTTT. Translated: CASSEKGDSYNSPLHF.

The gene calls are TRBV4-2 and TRBJ2-6; maybe TRBD1 (6 bases). Germline CDR1 LGHNA, CDR2 YNFKEQ. Trimming cost V 7 bases and J 0 bases, with 19 bases left between them. The CDR3 has 18 amino acids. CDR3 region: CASTETGTPNSGANVLTF. As DNA, the CDR3 is TGTGCCAGCACCGAAACCGGGACACCAAACTCTGGGGCCAACGTCCTGACTTTC.

The chain carries TRBV4-1 and TRBJ1-1; weak D call: TRBD1 (5 bases). The CDR3 sequence is 14 residues long. V gave up 0 bases and J gave up 11 bases, with 16 bases separating them. CDR1 and CDR2 from the germline V gene are MGHRA and YSYEKL. The CDR3 DNA reads TGCGCCAGCAGCCAAGAAATAATGGGACTTCGGGCTTTCTTT. Its translation is CASSQEIMGLRAFF.

This clone was recorded a few times. This chain connects TRBV11-2 to TRBJ2-5; TRBD1 is a possible D gene (6 bases). This CDR3 contains 17 residues. Germline CDR1 reads SGHAT; CDR2 reads FQNNGV. V dropped 4 bases and J dropped 4 bases, with 22 bases sitting between them. CDR3 sequence (DNA): TGTGCCAGCAGCTGGGGCAGGGGAAGCACGACGAGAGAGACCCAGTACTTC. This translates into CASSWGRGSTTRETQYF.

The V gene is TRBV10-2, the J gene TRBJ1-4, with D uncertain. The germline V and J ends were trimmed by 4 bases and 7 bases, with 10 bases remaining between them. Germline CDR1 reads WSHSY; CDR2 reads SAAADI. The CDR3 is 13 residues long. Written as DNA, the CDR3 is TGCGCCAGCAGTGCCTTCGGAGGTGAAAAACTGTTTTTT. It yields the protein CASSAFGGEKLFF.

V usage is TRBV10-3 and J usage is TRBJ2-1; 9 bases are a match to TRBD2. V lost 7 bases and J lost 2; bases outside the gene matches: 9. The germline gives CDR1 ENHRY, CDR2 SYGVKD. The CDR3 length is 16 residues. This CDR3 is CAIKSQAGGPYNEQFF. CDR3 sequence (DNA): TGTGCCATCAAAAGTCAGGCGGGGGGGCCCTACAATGAGCAGTTCTTC.

This clone was found a few times. The chain is built from TRBV4-1 and TRBJ2-7; 8 bases are a match to TRBD2. From germline, CDR1 is MGHRA and CDR2 YSYEKL. Unmatched junction bases numbered 4, after V lost 0 bases and J lost 6 bases. The CDR3 spans 14 residues. Written as DNA, the CDR3 is TGCGCCAGCAGCCAAGACGGACTAGCTGGCGAGCAGTACTTC. This translates into CASSQDGLAGEQYF.

The chain joins TRBV6-5 to TRBJ1-2; TRBD1 might be the D (5 bases). V shed 5 bases and J shed 1 base, with 14 bases lying between them. The V gene's germline CDR1 is MNHEY and CDR2 SVGAGI. The CDR3 sequence is 15 residues long. The CDR3 reads CASSKRQPFNYGYTF. The CDR3, as DNA: TGTGCCAGCAGTAAAAGACAGCCCTTTAACTATGGCTACACCTTC.

This clone was counted between two and nine times. The chain couples TRBV5-8 to TRBJ2-1; 11 bases match TRBD2. The CDR3 consists of 16 residues. The trim removed 4 bases at V and 9 bases at J, leaving 12 bases unmatched. Germline values: CDR1 SGHTS, CDR2 YDEGEE. CDR3 sequence reads: CASSRLAGGLDLEQFF. The CDR3 DNA follows: TGTGCCAGCAGCAGGTTAGCGGGGGGGCTGGATCTTGAGCAGTTCTTC. The full variable domain, completed using reference TRBV5-8 and TRBJ2-1, is EAGVTQSPTHLIKTRGQQATLRCSPISGHTSVYWYQQALGLGLQFLLWYDEGEERNRGNFPPRFSGRQFPNYSSELNVNALELEDSALYLCASSRLAGGLDLEQFFGPGTRLTVL.

The CDR3 loop is CASSLVELSSTDTQYF. The CDR3 DNA follows: TGCGCCAGCAGCTTGGTAGAGTTGTCGAGCACAGATACGCAGTATTTT. The chain has TRBV5-1 and TRBJ2-3; D unclear. V was pared by 0 bases and J by 0 bases, with 11 bases between. CDR3 size: 16 residues. Germline CDR1 reads SGHRS; CDR2 reads YFSETQ.

V gene TRBV27 combines with J gene TRBJ2-7, with D possibly TRBD1 on 5 matching bases. This CDR3 has 15 amino acids. V was clipped by 6 bases and J by 1 base, with 16 bases between them. In germline, CDR1 is MNHEY, CDR2 SMNVEV (reference sequence). Here the CDR3 reads CASRIQGFGSYEQYF. DNA of the CDR3: TGTGCCAGCAGAATCCAGGGATTCGGATCCTACGAGCAGTACTTC.

Here the CDR3 DNA reads TGTGCCAGCAGAGCAGGGGCGAACACCGGGGAGCTGTTTTTT. As protein: CASRAGANTGELFF. The genes are TRBV7-3 and TRBJ2-2, with a weak D call TRBD1 (6 bases). Between the trimmed V and J ends, which lost 6 bases and 0 bases, there was a span of 8 bases. CDR1 and CDR2 from the germline V gene are SGHTA and FQGTGA. This CDR3 spans 14 amino acids.

J is TRBJ1-2 and V is TRBV7-8; possible D gene TRBD1, 6 bases. Germline values: CDR1 SGHVS, CDR2 FQNEAQ. The CDR3 is made up of 13 amino acids. The V end was cut by 5 bases, the J end by 7 bases, with 14 bases between. The CDR3 coding sequence is TGTGCCAGCAGCCCCGACAGGTCCAGTGGCTACACCTTC. Translating it yields CASSPDRSSGYTF.

The CDR3 loop reads CASSWREGQETQYF. The DNA for the CDR3 is TGTGCCAGTAGTTGGCGGGAGGGCCAGGAGACCCAGTACTTC. This chain uses TRBV19 with TRBJ2-5; 9 nucleotides agree with TRBD2. The CDR3 spans 14 residues. V dropped 5 bases and J dropped 5; count of bases not matched to a gene: 6. Germline CDR1 is LNHDA and CDR2 is SQIVND (reference sequence).